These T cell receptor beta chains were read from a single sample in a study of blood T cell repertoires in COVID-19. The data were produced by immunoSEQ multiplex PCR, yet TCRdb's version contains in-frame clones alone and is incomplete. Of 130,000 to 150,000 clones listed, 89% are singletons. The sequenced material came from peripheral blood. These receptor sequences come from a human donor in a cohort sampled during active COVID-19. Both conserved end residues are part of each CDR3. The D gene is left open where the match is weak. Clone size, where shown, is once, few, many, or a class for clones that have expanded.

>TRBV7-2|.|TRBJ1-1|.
CASSLLTGFLNTEAFF
TGTGCCAGCAGCTTACTTACAGGGTTCTTGAACACTGAAGCTTTCTTT
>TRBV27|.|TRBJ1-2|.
CASRKTGGYGYTF
TGTGCCAGCAGGAAGACAGGCGGCTATGGCTACACCTTC
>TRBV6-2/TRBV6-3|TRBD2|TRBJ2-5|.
CASSYRLALETQYF
TGTGCCAGCAGTTACAGACTAGCGCTAGAGACCCAGTACTTC
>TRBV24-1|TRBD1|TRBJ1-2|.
CATSDFRDRGNYGYTF
TGTGCCACCAGTGATTTTAGGGACAGGGGGAACTATGGCTACACCTTC
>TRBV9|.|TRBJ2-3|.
CASSLDGVYTDTQYF
TGTGCCAGCAGCCTTGATGGAGTCTACACAGATACGCAGTATTTT
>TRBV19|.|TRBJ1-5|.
CASTLSGGSNQPQHF
TGTGCCAGTACCCTCTCCGGGGGGAGCAATCAGCCCCAGCATTTT
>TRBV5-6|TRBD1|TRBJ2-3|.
CASKKGARADTQYF
TGTGCCAGCAAGAAGGGGGCTCGGGCAGATACGCAGTATTTT
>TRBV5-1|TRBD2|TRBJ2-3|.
CASSPLAGGTDTQYF
TGCGCCAGCAGCCCTCTAGCGGGGGGAACAGATACGCAGTATTTT
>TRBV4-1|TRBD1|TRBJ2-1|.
CASSQQGLFHNEQFF
TGCGCCAGCAGTCAACAGGGGTTGTTCCACAATGAGCAGTTCTTC
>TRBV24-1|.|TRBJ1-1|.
CATSRGGGEDTEAFF
TGTGCCACCAGCAGGGGTGGGGGGGAGGACACTGAAGCTTTCTTT
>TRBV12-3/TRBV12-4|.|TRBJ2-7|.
CAVGGGVYEQYF
TGTGCCGTGGGGGGGGGCGTCTACGAGCAGTACTTC
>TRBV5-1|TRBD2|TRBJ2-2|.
CASSLARGGASGELFF
TGCGCCAGCAGCTTGGCTCGCGGGGGGGCCTCCGGGGAGCTGTTTTTT
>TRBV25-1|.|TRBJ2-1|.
CATQPSGVTEQFF
TGTGCCACCCAGCCGTCGGGGGTTACTGAGCAGTTCTTC
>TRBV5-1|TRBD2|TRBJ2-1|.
CASSAGTSRNEQFF
TGCGCCAGCAGCGCAGGGACTAGTAGGAATGAGCAGTTCTTC
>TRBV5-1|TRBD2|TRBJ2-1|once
CASSYGLADYNEQFF
TGCGCCAGCAGTTATGGACTAGCGGATTACAATGAGCAGTTCTTC
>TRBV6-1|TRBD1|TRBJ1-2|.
CASSERGQGFYGYTF
TGTGCCAGCAGTGAAAGGGGACAGGGGTTCTATGGCTACACCTTC
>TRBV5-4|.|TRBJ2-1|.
CASSLGLIGNNEQFF
TGTGCCAGCAGCTTGGGGTTAATCGGGAACAATGAGCAGTTCTTC
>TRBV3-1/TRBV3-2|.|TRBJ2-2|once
CASSQVVEGGELFF
TGTGCCAGCAGCCAGGTAGTTGAGGGCGGGGAGCTGTTTTTT
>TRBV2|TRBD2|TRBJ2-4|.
CASRPGGVEKNIQYF
TGTGCCAGCCGCCCGGGAGGGGTGGAGAAAAACATTCAGTACTTC
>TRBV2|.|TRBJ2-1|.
CASSDAGPSSYNEQFF
TGTGCCAGCAGTGACGCAGGGCCGAGCTCCTACAATGAGCAGTTCTTC
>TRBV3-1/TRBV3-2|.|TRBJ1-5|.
CASSMDTSGNQPQHF
TGTGCCAGCAGCATGGACACCTCTGGCAATCAGCCCCAGCATTTT
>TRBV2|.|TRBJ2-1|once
CASSVVSGGQFF
TGTGCCAGCAGCGTGGTTTCGGGTGGGCAGTTCTTC
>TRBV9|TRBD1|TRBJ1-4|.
CASSPRQGLGEKLFF
TGTGCCAGCAGCCCCAGACAGGGGTTGGGTGAAAAACTGTTTTTT
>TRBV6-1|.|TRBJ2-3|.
CASSEPRQIRTDTQYF
TGTGCCAGCAGTGAACCCCGACAGATACGCACAGATACGCAGTATTTT
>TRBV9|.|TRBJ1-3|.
CASSVDASTSGGNTIYF
TGTGCCAGCAGCGTAGACGCTTCAACATCGGGAGGAAACACCATATATTTT
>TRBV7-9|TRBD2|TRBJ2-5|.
CASSKGLAGVGETQYF
TGTGCCAGCAGCAAGGGACTAGCGGGGGTAGGAGAGACCCAGTACTTC
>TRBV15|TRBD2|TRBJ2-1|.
CATSSGRGADNEQFF
TGTGCCACCAGCAGTGGGCGGGGGGCCGACAATGAGCAGTTCTTC
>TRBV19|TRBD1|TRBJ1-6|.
CASSAMGQGGSPLHF
TGTGCCAGTAGTGCAATGGGACAGGGAGGTTCACCCCTCCACTTT
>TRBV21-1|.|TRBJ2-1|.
CASSTKGGLAGPYNEQFF
TGTGCCAGCAGCACAAAAGGGGGCCTAGCGGGGCCATACAATGAGCAGTTCTTC
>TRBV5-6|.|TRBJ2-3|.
CASSPDRPDTQYF
TGTGCCAGCAGCCCGGACAGACCGGATACGCAGTATTTT
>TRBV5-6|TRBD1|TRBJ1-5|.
CASSQGQGLMQPQHF
TGTGCCAGCAGCCAGGGACAGGGTTTAATGCAGCCCCAGCATTTT
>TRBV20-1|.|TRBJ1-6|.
CSASSGRVNSPLHF
TGCAGTGCTAGTTCTGGCAGGGTCAATTCACCCCTCCACTTT
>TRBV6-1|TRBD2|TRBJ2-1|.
CASSDIAGGGNEQFF
TGTGCCAGCAGTGATATAGCGGGGGGGGGAAATGAGCAGTTCTTC
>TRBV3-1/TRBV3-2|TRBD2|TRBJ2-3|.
CASSQRLAGGTDTQYF
TGTGCCAGCAGCCAAAGGCTAGCGGGGGGCACAGATACGCAGTATTTT
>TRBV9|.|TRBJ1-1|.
CASSLEAPGQNTEAFF
TGTGCCAGCAGCTTAGAGGCCCCGGGACAGAACACTGAAGCTTTCTTT
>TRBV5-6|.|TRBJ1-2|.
CASSPGSQGLGLYGYTF
TGTGCCAGCAGCCCAGGGTCCCAGGGCTTAGGGCTCTATGGCTACACCTTC
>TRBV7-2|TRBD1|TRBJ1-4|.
CASSLGQGTEKLFF
TGTGCCAGCAGCCTCGGACAGGGGACTGAAAAACTGTTTTTT
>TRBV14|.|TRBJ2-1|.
CASSQEWGPYNEQFF
TGTGCCAGCAGCCAAGAATGGGGGCCCTACAATGAGCAGTTCTTC
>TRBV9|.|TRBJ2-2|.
CASSARGTGELFF
TGTGCCAGCAGCGCGCGGGGCACCGGGGAGCTGTTTTTT
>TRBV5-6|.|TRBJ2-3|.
CASSLSGSTDTQYF
TGTGCCAGCAGCTTGAGCGGTAGCACAGATACGCAGTATTTT
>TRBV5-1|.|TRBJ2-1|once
CASSPDNEQFF
TGCGCCAGCTCCCCCGACAATGAGCAGTTCTTC
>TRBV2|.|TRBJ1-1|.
CASSGPGGRSTEAFF
TGTGCCAGCAGTGGGCCGGGGGGGAGGAGTACTGAAGCTTTCTTT
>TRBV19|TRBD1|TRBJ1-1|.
CASSVQGAPNTEAFF
TGTGCCAGTAGTGTCCAGGGGGCCCCGAACACTGAAGCTTTCTTT
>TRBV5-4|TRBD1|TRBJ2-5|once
CASSPPGQGRETQYF
TGTGCCAGCAGTCCACCGGGACAGGGTAGGGAGACCCAGTACTTC
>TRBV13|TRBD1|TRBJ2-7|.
CASSPWPGDRADEQYF
TGTGCCAGCAGCCCATGGCCCGGGGACAGGGCAGACGAGCAGTACTTC
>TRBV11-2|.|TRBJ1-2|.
CASSPAGLYGYTF
TGTGCCAGCAGCCCAGCGGGTCTCTATGGCTACACCTTC
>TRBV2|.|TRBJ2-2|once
CASSRGTGELFF
TGTGCCAGCAGTAGGGGGACCGGGGAGCTGTTTTTT